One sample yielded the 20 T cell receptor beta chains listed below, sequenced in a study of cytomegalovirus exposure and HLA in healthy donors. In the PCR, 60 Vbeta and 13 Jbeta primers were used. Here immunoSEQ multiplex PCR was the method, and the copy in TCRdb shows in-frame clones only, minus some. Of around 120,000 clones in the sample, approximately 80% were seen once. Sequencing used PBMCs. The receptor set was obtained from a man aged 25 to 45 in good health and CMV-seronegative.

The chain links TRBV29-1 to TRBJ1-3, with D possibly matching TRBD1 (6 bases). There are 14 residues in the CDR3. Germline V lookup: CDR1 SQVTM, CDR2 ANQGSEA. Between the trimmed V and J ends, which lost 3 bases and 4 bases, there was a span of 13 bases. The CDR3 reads CSVDSGVIGNTIYF. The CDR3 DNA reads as TGCAGCGTTGATTCAGGGGTTATCGGAAACACCATATATTTT. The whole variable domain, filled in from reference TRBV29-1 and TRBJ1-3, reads SAVISQKPSRDICQRGTSLTIQCQVDSQVTMMFWYRQQPGQSLTLIATANQGSEATYESGFVIDKFPISRPNLTFSTLTVSNMSPEDSSIYLCSVDSGVIGNTIYFGEGSWLTVV.

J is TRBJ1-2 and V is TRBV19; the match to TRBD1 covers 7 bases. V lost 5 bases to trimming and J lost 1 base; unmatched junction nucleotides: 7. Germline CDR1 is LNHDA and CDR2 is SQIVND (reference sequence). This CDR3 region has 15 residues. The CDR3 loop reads CASSVRDRNNYGYTF. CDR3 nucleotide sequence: TGTGCCAGTAGTGTCCGGGACAGAAATAACTATGGCTACACCTTC.

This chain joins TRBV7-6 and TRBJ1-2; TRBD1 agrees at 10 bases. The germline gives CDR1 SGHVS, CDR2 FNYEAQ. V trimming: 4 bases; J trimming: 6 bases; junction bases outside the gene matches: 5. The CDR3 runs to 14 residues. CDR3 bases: TGTGCCAGCAGCTCAGGACAGGGGGTGGATGGCTACACCTTC. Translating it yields CASSSGQGVDGYTF.

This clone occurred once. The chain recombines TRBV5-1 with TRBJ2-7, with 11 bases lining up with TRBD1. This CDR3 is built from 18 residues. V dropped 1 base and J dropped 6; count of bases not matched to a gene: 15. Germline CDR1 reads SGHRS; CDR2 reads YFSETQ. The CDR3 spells CASSLFGTGGGLRSEQYF. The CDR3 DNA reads TGCGCCAGCAGCTTGTTTGGGACAGGGGGTGGACTAAGAAGCGAGCAGTACTTC.

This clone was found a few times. DNA for the CDR3: TGTGCCAGCAGCCAAGACCTCAGTGGTCCCGGGGAGCTGTTTTTT. This encodes CASSQDLSGPGELFF. The rearrangement links TRBV4-2 to TRBJ2-2; D is undetermined. Germline values: CDR1 LGHNA, CDR2 YNFKEQ. There are 15 residues in the CDR3. The V end lost 0 bases, the J end lost 6 bases, and 11 bases lay between the germline ends.

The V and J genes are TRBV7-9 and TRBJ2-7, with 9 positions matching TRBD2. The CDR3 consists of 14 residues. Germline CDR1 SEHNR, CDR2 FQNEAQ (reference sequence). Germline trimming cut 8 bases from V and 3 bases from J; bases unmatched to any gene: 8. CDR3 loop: CASSGGRAFYEQYF. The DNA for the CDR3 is TGTGCCAGCTCTGGCGGGAGGGCGTTCTACGAGCAGTACTTC. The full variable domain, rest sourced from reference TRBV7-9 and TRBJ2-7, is DTGVSQNPRHKITKRGQNVTFRCDPISEHNRLYWYRQTLGQGPEFLTYFQNEAQLEKSRLLSDRFSAERPKGSFSTLEIQRTEQGDSAMYLCASSGGRAFYEQYFGPGTRLTVT.

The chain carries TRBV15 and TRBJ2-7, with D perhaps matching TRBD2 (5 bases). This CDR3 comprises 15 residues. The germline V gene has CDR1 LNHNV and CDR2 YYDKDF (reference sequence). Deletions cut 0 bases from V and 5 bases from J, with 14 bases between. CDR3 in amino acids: CATSRDLGSTNEQYF. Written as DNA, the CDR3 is TGTGCCACCAGCAGAGATTTAGGGAGCACCAACGAGCAGTACTTC. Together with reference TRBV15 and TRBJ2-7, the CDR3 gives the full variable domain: DAMVIQNPRYQVTQFGKPVTLSCSQTLNHNVMYWYQQKSSQAPKLLFHYYDKDFNNEADTPDNFQSRRPNTSFCFLDIRSPGLGDTAMYLCATSRDLGSTNEQYFGPGTRLTVT.

This CDR3 reads CASSLAGGPTEAFF. The CDR3 nucleotides are TGTGCCAGCAGCTTAGCGGGGGGGCCCACTGAAGCTTTCTTT. J is TRBJ1-1 and V is TRBV7-9; a weak D match, TRBD1 (6 bases). Trimming cost V 0 bases and J 4 bases, with 9 bases left between them. This CDR3 region has 14 residues. Germline CDR1 SEHNR, CDR2 FQNEAQ (reference sequence).

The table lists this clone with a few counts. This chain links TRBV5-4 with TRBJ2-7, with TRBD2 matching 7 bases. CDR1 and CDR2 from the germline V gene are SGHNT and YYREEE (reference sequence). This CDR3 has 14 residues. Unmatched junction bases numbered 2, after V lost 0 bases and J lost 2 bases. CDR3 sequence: CASSLGLAPYEQYF. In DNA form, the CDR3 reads TGTGCCAGCAGCTTGGGACTAGCTCCCTACGAGCAGTACTTC.

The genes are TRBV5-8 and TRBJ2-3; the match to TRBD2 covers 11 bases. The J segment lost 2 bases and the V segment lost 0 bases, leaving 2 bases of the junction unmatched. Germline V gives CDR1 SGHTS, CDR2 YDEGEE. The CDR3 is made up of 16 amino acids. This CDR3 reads CASSLASGRFTDTQYF. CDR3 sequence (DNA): TGTGCCAGCAGCTTGGCTAGCGGGAGGTTCACAGATACGCAGTATTTT.

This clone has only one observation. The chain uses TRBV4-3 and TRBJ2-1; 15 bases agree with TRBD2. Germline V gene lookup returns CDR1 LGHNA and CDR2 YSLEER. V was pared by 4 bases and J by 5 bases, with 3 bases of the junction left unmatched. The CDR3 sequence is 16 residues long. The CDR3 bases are TGCGCCAGCAGCCCAGGGACTAGCGGGAGGAACAATGAGCAGTTCTTC. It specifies CASSPGTSGRNNEQFF.

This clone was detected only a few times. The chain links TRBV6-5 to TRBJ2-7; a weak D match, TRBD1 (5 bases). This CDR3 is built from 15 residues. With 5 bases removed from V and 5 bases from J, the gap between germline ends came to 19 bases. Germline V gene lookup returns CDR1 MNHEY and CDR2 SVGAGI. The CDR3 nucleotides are TGTGCCAGCAGTGCGTATGTGGGGCGAGAGGACGAGCAGTACTTC. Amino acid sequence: CASSAYVGREDEQYF.

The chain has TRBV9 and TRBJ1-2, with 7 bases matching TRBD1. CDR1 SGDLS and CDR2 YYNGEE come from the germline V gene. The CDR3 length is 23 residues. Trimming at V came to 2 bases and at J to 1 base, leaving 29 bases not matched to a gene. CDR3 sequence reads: CASSVSRWGRVPSRDSNNYGYTF. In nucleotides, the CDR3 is TGTGCCAGCAGCGTGTCTCGATGGGGACGAGTCCCATCCCGGGACAGCAATAACTATGGCTACACCTTC.

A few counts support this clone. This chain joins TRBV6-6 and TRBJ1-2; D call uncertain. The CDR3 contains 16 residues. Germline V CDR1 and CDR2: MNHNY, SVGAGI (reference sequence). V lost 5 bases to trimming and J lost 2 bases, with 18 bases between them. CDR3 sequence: CASSRRDTLRNYGYTF. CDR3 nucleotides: TGTGCCAGCAGTCGTAGAGACACCCTTCGCAACTATGGCTACACCTTC.

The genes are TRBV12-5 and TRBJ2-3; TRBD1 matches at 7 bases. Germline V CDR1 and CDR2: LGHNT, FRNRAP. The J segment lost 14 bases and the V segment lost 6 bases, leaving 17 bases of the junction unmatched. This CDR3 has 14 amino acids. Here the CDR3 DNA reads TGTGCTAGTGGAAACCAGCCGACAGGGTTGCATCCGTATTTT. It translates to CASGNQPTGLHPYF.

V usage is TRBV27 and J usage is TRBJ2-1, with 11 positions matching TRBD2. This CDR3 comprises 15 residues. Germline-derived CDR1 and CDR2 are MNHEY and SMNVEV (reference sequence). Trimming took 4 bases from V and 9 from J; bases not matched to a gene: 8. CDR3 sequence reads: CASSYGTSGRGEQFF. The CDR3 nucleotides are TGTGCCAGCAGTTACGGGACTAGCGGAAGGGGTGAGCAGTTCTTC.

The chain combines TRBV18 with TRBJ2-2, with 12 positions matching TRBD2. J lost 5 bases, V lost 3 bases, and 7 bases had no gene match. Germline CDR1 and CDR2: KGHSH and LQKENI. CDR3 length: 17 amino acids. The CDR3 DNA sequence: TGTGCCAGCTCACCGGGACTAGCGGGTCAAAGGACCGGGGAGCTGTTTTTT. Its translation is CASSPGLAGQRTGELFF.

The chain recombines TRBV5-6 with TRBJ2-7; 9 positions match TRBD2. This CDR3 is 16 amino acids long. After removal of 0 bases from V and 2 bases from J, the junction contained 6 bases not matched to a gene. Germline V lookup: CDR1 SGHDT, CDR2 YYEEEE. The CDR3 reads CASSLVLAGPTYEQYF. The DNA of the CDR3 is TGTGCCAGCAGCTTGGTACTAGCGGGCCCCACCTACGAGCAGTACTTC.

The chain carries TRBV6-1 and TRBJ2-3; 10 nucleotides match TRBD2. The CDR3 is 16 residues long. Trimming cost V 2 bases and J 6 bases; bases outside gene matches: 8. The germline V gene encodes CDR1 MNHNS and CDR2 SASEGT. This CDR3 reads CASSEIPSGSSDTQYF. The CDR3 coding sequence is TGTGCCAGCAGTGAAATCCCTAGCGGGAGCAGTGATACGCAGTATTTT.

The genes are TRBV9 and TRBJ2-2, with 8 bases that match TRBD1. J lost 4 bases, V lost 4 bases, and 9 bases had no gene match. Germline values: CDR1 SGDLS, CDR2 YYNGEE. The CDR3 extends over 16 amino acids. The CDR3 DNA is TGTGCCAGCAGCCTAAGGACCACAGGGGGCACCGGGGAGCTGTTTTTT. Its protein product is CASSLRTTGGTGELFF.